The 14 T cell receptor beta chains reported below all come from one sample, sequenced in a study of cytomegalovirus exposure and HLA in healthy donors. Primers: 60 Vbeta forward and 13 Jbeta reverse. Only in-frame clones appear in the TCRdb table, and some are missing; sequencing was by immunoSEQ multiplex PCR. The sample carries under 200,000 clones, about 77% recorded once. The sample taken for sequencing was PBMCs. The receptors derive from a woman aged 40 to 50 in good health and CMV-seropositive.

CDR3 sequence: CASRLGGLDEKLFF. CDR3 nucleotide sequence: TGTGCCAGCAGGCTCGGGGGGTTGGATGAAAAACTGTTTTTT. The chain links TRBV2 to TRBJ1-4; possible D gene TRBD1, 5 bases. The length of the CDR3 is 14 residues. CDR1 is SNHLY, CDR2 FYNNEI, per germline. The germline V and J ends were trimmed by 6 bases and 6 bases, with 14 bases remaining between them.

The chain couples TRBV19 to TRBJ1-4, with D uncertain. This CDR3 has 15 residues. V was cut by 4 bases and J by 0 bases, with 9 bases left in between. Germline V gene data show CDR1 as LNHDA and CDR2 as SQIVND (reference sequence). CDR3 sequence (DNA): TGTGCCAGTAGTAGGGCGGGAGCAACTAATGAAAAACTGTTTTTT. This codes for CASSRAGATNEKLFF. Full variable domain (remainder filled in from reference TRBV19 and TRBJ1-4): DGGITQSPKYLFRKEGQNVTLSCEQNLNHDAMYWYRQDPGQGLRLIYYSQIVNDFQKGDIAEGYSVSREKKESFPLTVTSAQKNPTAFYLCASSRAGATNEKLFFGSGTQLSVL.

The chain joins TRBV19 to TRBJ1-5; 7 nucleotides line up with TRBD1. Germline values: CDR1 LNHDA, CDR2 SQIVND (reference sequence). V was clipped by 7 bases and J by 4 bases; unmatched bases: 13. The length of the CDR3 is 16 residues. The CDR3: CASMGTALGFNQPQHF. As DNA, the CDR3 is TGTGCCAGTATGGGGACAGCCTTGGGGTTTAATCAGCCCCAGCATTTT.

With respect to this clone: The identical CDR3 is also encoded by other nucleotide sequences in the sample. The CDR3 DNA is TGTGCCAGCGGGGGGGGCGGGACTGAAGCTTTCTTT. It yields the protein CASGGGGTEAFF. V is TRBV6-5 and J is TRBJ1-1; D is possibly TRBD1 (6 bases). Germline V gene lookup returns CDR1 MNHEY and CDR2 SVGAGI. This CDR3 spans 12 amino acids. V was clipped by 8 bases and J by 5 bases, with 12 bases between them.

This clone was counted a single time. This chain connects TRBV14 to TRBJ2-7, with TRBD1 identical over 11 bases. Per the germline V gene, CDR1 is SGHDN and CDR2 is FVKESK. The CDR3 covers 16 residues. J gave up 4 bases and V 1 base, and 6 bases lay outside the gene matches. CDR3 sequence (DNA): TGTGCCAGCAGCCAAGTTTTTGGACAGGGGGCATACGAGCAGTACTTC. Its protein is CASSQVFGQGAYEQYF.

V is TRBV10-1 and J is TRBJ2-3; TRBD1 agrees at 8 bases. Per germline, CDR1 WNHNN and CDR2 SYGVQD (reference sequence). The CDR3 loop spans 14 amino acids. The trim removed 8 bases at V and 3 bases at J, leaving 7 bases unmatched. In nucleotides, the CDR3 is TGCGCCAGCGCCCAGGACAGGGTGACAGATACGCAGTATTTT. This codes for CASAQDRVTDTQYF.

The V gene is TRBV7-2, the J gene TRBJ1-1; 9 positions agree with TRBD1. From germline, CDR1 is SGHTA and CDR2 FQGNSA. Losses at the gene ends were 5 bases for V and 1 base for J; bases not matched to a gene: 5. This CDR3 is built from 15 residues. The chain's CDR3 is CASSLMTGGNTEAFF. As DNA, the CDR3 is TGTGCCAGCAGCCTAATGACAGGGGGGAACACTGAAGCTTTCTTT.

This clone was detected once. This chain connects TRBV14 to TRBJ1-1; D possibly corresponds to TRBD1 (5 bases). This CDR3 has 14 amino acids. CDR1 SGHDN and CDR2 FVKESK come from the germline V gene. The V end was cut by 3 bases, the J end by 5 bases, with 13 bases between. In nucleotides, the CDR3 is TGTGCCAGCAGCCAGGGGGGGTATGGAACTGAAGCTTTCTTT. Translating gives CASSQGGYGTEAFF.

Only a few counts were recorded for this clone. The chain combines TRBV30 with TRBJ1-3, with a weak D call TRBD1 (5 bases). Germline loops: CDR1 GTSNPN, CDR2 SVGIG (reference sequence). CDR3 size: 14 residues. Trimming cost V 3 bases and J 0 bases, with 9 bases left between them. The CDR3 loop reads CAWSPTVSGNTIYF. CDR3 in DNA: TGTGCCTGGAGCCCGACAGTCTCTGGAAACACCATATATTTT.

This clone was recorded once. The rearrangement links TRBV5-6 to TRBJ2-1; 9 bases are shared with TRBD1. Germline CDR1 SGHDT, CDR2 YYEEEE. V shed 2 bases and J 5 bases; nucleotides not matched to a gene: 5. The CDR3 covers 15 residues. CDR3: CASSFLQGADNEQFF. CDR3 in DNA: TGTGCCAGCAGCTTTTTACAGGGGGCCGACAATGAGCAGTTCTTC.

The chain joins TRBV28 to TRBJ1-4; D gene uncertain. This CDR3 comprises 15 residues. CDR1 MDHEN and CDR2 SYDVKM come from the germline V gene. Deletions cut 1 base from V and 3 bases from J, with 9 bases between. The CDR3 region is CASSLFPGANEKLFF. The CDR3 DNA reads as TGTGCCAGCAGTTTATTTCCAGGCGCTAATGAAAAACTGTTTTTT.

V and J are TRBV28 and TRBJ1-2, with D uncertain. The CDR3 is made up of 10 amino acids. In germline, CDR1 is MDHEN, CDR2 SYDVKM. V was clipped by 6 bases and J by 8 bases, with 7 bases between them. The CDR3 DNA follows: TGTGCCAGCAGCCGTCAGGGCTACACCTTC. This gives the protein CASSRQGYTF.

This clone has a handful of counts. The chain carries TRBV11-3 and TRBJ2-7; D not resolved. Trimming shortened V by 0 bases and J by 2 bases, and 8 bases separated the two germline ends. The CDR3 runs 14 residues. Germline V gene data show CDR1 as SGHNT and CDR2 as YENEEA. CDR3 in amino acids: CASSLDDFTYEQYF. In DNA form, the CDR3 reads TGTGCCAGCAGCTTAGATGACTTTACCTACGAGCAGTACTTC.

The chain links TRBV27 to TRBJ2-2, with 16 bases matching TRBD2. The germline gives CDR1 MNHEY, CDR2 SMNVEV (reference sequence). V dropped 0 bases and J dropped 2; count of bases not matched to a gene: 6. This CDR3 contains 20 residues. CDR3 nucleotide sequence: TGTGCCAGCAGTTTATCGGTGGGACTAGCGGGGGGGCCCAACACCGGGGAGCTGTTTTTT. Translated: CASSLSVGLAGGPNTGELFF.